This record concerns one T cell receptor beta chain sequence. What it binds is unknown. The data stem from a study of cytomegalovirus exposure and HLA in healthy donors. Study findings and constraints: As was reported, the HLA-A and HLA-B alleles of most subjects were accurately predicted from TCR beta sequences.

13 Jbeta primers and 60 Vbeta primers were used for the PCR. Profiling relied on immunoSEQ multiplex PCR, and the TCRdb table lists in-frame clones only, not all of them. The profile shows some 180,000 clones, approximately 80% of them singletons. The germline CDR1 and CDR2 sequences are MNHEY and SVGAGI. V gave up 6 bases and J gave up 4 bases, with 12 bases separating them. This CDR3 is built from 14 residues. The specimen was PBMCs. The genes are TRBV6-5 and TRBJ2-2; D might be TRBD1 (7 bases). The receptor comes from a girl aged 2 to 10 in good health and CMV-seropositive. The CDR3 DNA follows: TGTGCCAGCAGGCGGGACAGTGGCACCGGGGAGCTGTTTTTT. Protein product: CASRRDSGTGELFF.